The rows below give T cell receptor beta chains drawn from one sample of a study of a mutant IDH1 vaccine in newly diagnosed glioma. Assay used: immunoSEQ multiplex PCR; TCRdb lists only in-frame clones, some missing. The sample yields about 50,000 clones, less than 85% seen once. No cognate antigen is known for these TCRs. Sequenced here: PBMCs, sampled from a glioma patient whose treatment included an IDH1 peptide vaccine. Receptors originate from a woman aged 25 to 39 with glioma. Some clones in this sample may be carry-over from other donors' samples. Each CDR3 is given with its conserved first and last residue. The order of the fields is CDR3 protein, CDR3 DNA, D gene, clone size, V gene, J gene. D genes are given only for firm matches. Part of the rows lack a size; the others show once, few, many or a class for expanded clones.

CASSQLISGLKLFF	TGCGCCAGCAGCCAACTAATTTCGGGGCTGAAACTGTTTTTT	-	few	TRBV4-1	TRBJ1-4
CASSLGPSAYEQYF	TGTGCCAGCAGCTTAGGCCCCTCAGCCTACGAGCAGTACTTC	-	-	TRBV7-2	TRBJ2-7
CASSGFNYNEQFF	TGCGCCAGCAGCGGCTTCAATTACAATGAGCAGTTCTTC	-	-	TRBV4-1	TRBJ2-1
CASSLGISVAPREETQYF	TGTGCCAGCAGCTTAGGGATCTCGGTAGCGCCGAGAGAAGAGACCCAGTACTTC	-	-	TRBV11-1	TRBJ2-5
CATSSGRRMNTEAFF	TGTGCCACATCCTCGGGACGGCGGATGAACACTGAAGCTTTCTTT	-	-	TRBV4-2	TRBJ1-1
CASSAQDYGYTF	TGTGCCAGCAGTGCCCAGGACTATGGCTACACCTTC	-	once	TRBV25-1	TRBJ1-2
CASSQPRGGDGYTF	TGTGCCAGCAGCCAACCCCGAGGTGGAGACGGCTACACCTTC	-	-	TRBV4-2	TRBJ1-2
CASSLTYNTGELFF	TGTGCCAGCAGCTTAACGTACAACACCGGGGAGCTGTTTTTT	-	-	TRBV7-3	TRBJ2-2
CASIDGGASYEQYF	TGTGCCAGCATTGATGGGGGAGCATCCTACGAGCAGTACTTC	-	-	TRBV2	TRBJ2-7
CASRGDRGREREQYF	TGTGCCAGCAGAGGTGACAGGGGGCGGGAAAGAGAGCAGTACTTC	TRBD1	-	TRBV6-5	TRBJ2-5
CASSQDDGTGDYEQYF	TGTGCCAGCAGCCAAGATGATGGGACAGGGGACTACGAGCAGTACTTC	TRBD1	-	TRBV4-2	TRBJ2-7
CASGRLNTEAFF	TGTGCCAGTGGACGGTTGAACACTGAAGCTTTCTTT	-	medium-sized	TRBV19	TRBJ1-1
CASARNDLNEQFF	TGTGCTAGTGCCCGGAACGATCTGAATGAGCAGTTCTTC	-	-	TRBV12-5	TRBJ2-1
CASSEGVGGYEQYF	TGTGCCAGCAGCGAGGGGGTAGGAGGCTACGAGCAGTACTTC	-	-	TRBV6-4	TRBJ2-7
CASSDGTNTDTQYF	TGTGCCAGCAGTGACGGGACTAACACAGATACGCAGTATTTT	TRBD2	-	TRBV6-4	TRBJ2-3
CASSDGLNTEAFF	TGTGCCAGCAGTGACGGGCTGAACACTGAAGCTTTCTTT	-	few	TRBV5-6	TRBJ1-1
CASSERGLGYGYTF	TGCGCCAGCAGTGAAAGAGGCCTAGGCTATGGCTACACCTTC	-	-	TRBV10-1	TRBJ1-2
CASSFGDGAFF	TGTGCCAGCTCTTTCGGGGACGGAGCTTTCTTT	-	-	TRBV18	TRBJ1-1
CASSLDGSTYEQYF	TGTGCCAGCAGCTTGGACGGGAGTACCTACGAGCAGTACTTC	-	-	TRBV5-4	TRBJ2-7
CASSLAGDSYEQYF	TGTGCCAGCAGCTTGGCGGGAGACTCCTACGAGCAGTACTTC	-	-	TRBV5-6	TRBJ2-7
CASSLYGGAADTQYF	TGCGCCAGCAGCTTGTACGGGGGCGCGGCAGATACGCAGTATTTT	-	-	TRBV5-1	TRBJ2-3
CASSFSKDEQYF	TGTGCCAGCAGCTTCTCAAAAGACGAGCAGTACTTC	-	-	TRBV5-4	TRBJ2-7
CASSEGLATVNTEAFF	TGTGCCAGCAGTGAAGGCCTAGCGACAGTTAACACTGAAGCTTTCTTT	-	-	TRBV2	TRBJ1-1
CASSPRGENNEQFF	TGTGCCAGCAGCCCTAGGGGGGAGAACAATGAGCAGTTCTTC	-	-	TRBV4-2	TRBJ2-1
CAWSTGQGSNQPQHF	TGTGCCTGGAGTACCGGACAGGGGAGCAATCAGCCCCAGCATTTT	TRBD1	-	TRBV30	TRBJ1-5
CASSSSGSSYNEQFF	TGTGCCAGCAGTTCAAGCGGGAGCTCCTACAATGAGCAGTTCTTC	TRBD2	-	TRBV27	TRBJ2-1
CASSETGFGTDTQYF	TGTGCCAGCAGCGAGACAGGGTTTGGCACAGATACGCAGTATTTT	TRBD1	-	TRBV6-5	TRBJ2-3
CASTGTSEQYF	TGTGCCAGCACGGGTACGAGCGAGCAGTACTTC	-	-	TRBV2	TRBJ2-7
CASSETASGQETQYF	TGCGCCAGCAGTGAGACGGCTAGCGGACAAGAGACCCAGTACTTC	TRBD2	-	TRBV10-1	TRBJ2-5
CASSYGPYTEAFF	TGTGCCAGCAGTTACGGCCCGTACACTGAAGCTTTCTTT	-	-	TRBV6-5	TRBJ1-1
CSVEKQGQNIQYF	TGCAGCGTTGAAAAGCAGGGCCAAAACATTCAGTACTTC	-	-	TRBV29-1	TRBJ2-4
CASSIDRSRNYEQYF	TGTGCCAGTAGTATAGATAGGAGCCGAAACTACGAGCAGTACTTC	-	-	TRBV19	TRBJ2-7
CASSVGSGSYNEQFF	TGTGCCAGCAGTGTGGGTAGCGGGTCCTACAATGAGCAGTTCTTC	TRBD2	-	TRBV2	TRBJ2-1
CASSLGGLYGYTF	TGTGCCAGCAGTTTGGGGGGCCTCTATGGCTACACCTTC	-	-	TRBV27	TRBJ1-2
CASSPAANTGELFF	TGTGCCAGCAGCCCTGCTGCGAACACCGGGGAGCTGTTTTTT	-	-	TRBV9	TRBJ2-2
CASSVGVRTTDTQYF	TGTGCCAGCAGCGTAGGAGTCAGAACCACAGATACGCAGTATTTT	-	-	TRBV9	TRBJ2-3
CASSELPGELGYTF	TGTGCCAGCAGTGAGTTACCAGGGGAACTTGGCTACACCTTC	-	once	TRBV6-1	TRBJ1-2
CAIATEILGNTIYF	TGTGCTATAGCGACCGAGATACTTGGAAACACCATATATTTT	-	-	TRBV6-1	TRBJ1-3
CASSQGGTSQETQYF	TGCGCCAGCAGCCAGGGTGGGACTTCCCAAGAGACCCAGTACTTC	-	-	TRBV4-1	TRBJ2-5
CASRFSGRSNEQFF	TGTGCCAGCAGGTTTAGCGGGAGGTCGAATGAGCAGTTCTTC	TRBD2	-	TRBV7-9	TRBJ2-1
CAISGDRDSGQPQHF	TGTGCCATCAGTGGGGATCGGGACAGCGGACAGCCCCAGCATTTT	TRBD1	few	TRBV10-3	TRBJ1-5
CASSFDGDTEAFF	TGTGCCAGCAGCTTCGACGGGGACACTGAAGCTTTCTTT	-	-	TRBV11-2	TRBJ1-1
CAISEFPREKAQYF	TGTGCCATCAGTGAGTTTCCCCGGGAGAAGGCCCAGTACTTC	-	-	TRBV10-3	TRBJ2-5
CASSSLTGTGAYEQYF	TGTGCCAGCAGTTCCCTAACCGGGACAGGCGCCTACGAGCAGTACTTC	TRBD1	-	TRBV27	TRBJ2-7
CASSTLPGELFF	TGTGCCAGCAGTACCCTTCCCGGGGAGCTGTTTTTT	-	-	TRBV6-5	TRBJ2-2
CASLGSDYGYTF	TGTGCCAGCTTGGGGAGTGACTATGGCTACACCTTC	-	once	TRBV5-6	TRBJ1-2
CACSVRDQETQYF	TGTGCCTGCTCGGTAAGGGACCAAGAGACCCAGTACTTC	-	-	TRBV6-1	TRBJ2-5
CASSLGQGIGEAFF	TGTGCCAGCAGTTTGGGACAGGGGATCGGTGAAGCTTTCTTT	TRBD1	-	TRBV27	TRBJ1-1
CATSRARGNTGELFF	TGTGCCACCAGCAGAGCCCGCGGGAACACCGGGGAGCTGTTTTTT	-	-	TRBV15	TRBJ2-2
CASTWGSGSSGELFF	TGTGCCAGCACCTGGGGTAGCGGGAGTTCAGGGGAGCTGTTTTTT	TRBD2	once	TRBV27	TRBJ2-2
CASSSQREGLLYEQYF	TGTGCCAGCAGTTCACAGCGGGAGGGCCTTTTATACGAGCAGTACTTC	TRBD2	-	TRBV28	TRBJ2-7
CASSVGLSTDTQYF	TGTGCCAGCAGCGTAGGGCTCAGCACAGATACGCAGTATTTT	-	-	TRBV9	TRBJ2-3